This T cell receptor beta chain emerged from a study of CD8+CD57+ T cells in acquired aplastic anemia. Study details: Roughly 3.2 ug was the average amount of DNA from sorted CD4+ and CD8+ cells. Study-wide results and caveats: There were approximately 27 CD8+ CDR3 sequences that occurred in both patients and controls.

This clonotype turned up a few times. Its antigen remains unknown. V lost 5 bases, J lost 4 bases, and 7 bases stayed unmatched. The CDR3 has 14 amino acids. Whoever was chosen for sequencing had shown CD8+CD57+ cell expansion by flow cytometry. Among the patients, all had severe acquired aplastic anemia. TCR beta VDJ and CDR3 were profiled, and genomic DNA was the template. TCRdb analysed the reads with MiXCR anew, one entry per CDR3 protein. Altogether 150,000 to 200,000 distinct CDR3 sequences are present, 40% to 55% being singletons, with the ten largest covering more than 0.85%. The source material was sorted CD4+, CD8+, or CD8+CD57+ T cells (not recorded which) from PBMCs. This sequence was found in a human donor with aplastic anemia. The rearrangement links TRBV12-3 or TRBV12-4 to TRBJ1-2; 7 nucleotides match TRBD1. CDR3 region: CASSLTGLGYGYTF. Written as DNA, the CDR3 is TGTGCCAGCAGTCTGACAGGGTTGGGCTATGGCTACACCTTC.